These T cell receptor beta chains were read from a single sample in a study of T cell responses to AZD1222 COVID-19 vaccine. Produced via immunoSEQ multiplex PCR; TCRdb's table is partial and in-frame only. The sample includes 95,000 or so clones, 70% to 90% seen only once; the top ten take roughly 4%. Sequences were derived from peripheral blood, sampled on day 0 of AZD1222 vaccination. Receptors were obtained from an adult in good health. The CDR3 runs from the conserved cysteine through the conserved F or W. Fields, in order: clone size, V gene, J gene, D gene, CDR3 DNA, CDR3 protein. The D gene is left open where the match is weak. Clone size is shown for a subset of rows, as once, few, many or a class of expanded clone.

>.|TRBV18|TRBJ2-5|TRBD1
TGTGCCAGCTCACCCGGGACAGGACAAGAGACCCAGTACTTC
CASSPGTGQETQYF
>.|TRBV27|TRBJ1-5|.
TGTGCCAGCAGTTACGGACCTGATCAGCCCCAGCATTTT
CASSYGPDQPQHF
>.|TRBV5-4|TRBJ2-3|TRBD2
TGTGCCAGCAGCGCTGGACTAGCGGGGATCACAGATACGCAGTATTTT
CASSAGLAGITDTQYF
>.|TRBV30|TRBJ1-2|.
TGTGCCTGGAGTCGAATAGTTCCCCTGCAGGGAGTCTATGGCTACACCTTC
CAWSRIVPLQGVYGYTF
>.|TRBV5-5|TRBJ1-6|.
TGTGCCAGCAGCTTTTCCGAAGGGGTTTCACCCCTCCACTTT
CASSFSEGVSPLHF
>.|TRBV6-5|TRBJ1-2|.
TGTGCCAGCAGTCTGCAACCGGGGGACGGCTACACCTTC
CASSLQPGDGYTF
>once|TRBV3-1/TRBV3-2|TRBJ2-3|.
TGTGCCAGCAGCCAAATCAGGGGCAATAGCGGGGATACGCAGTATTTT
CASSQIRGNSGDTQYF
>once|TRBV3-1/TRBV3-2|TRBJ2-1|.
TGTGCCAGCAGCCCAAGCCCCTATCAGGGCAATGAGCAGTTCTTC
CASSPSPYQGNEQFF
>.|TRBV4-3|TRBJ1-6|TRBD1
TGCGCCAGCAGCTCAAGCTGGGGACAGGGATCGCCCCTCCACTTT
CASSSSWGQGSPLHF
>.|TRBV6-5|TRBJ2-2|.
TGTGCCAGCAGTTACAAAGGGGGGCCCGGGGAGCTGTTTTTT
CASSYKGGPGELFF
>.|TRBV19|TRBJ1-6|.
TGTGCCAGTAGCCAGGGCCCCTATAATTCACCCCTCCACTTT
CASSQGPYNSPLHF
>once|TRBV2|TRBJ2-7|TRBD1
TGTGCCAGCACCTTTGGACAGGCCTACGAGCAGTACTTC
CASTFGQAYEQYF
>.|TRBV30|TRBJ1-2|.
TGTGCCTGGAGTGGTTTGGAGGGTGGGTACTATGGCTACACCTTC
CAWSGLEGGYYGYTF
>.|TRBV6-4|TRBJ2-1|TRBD2
TGTGCCAGCAGTAGGACTAGCGGGGTGGATGAGCAGTTCTTC
CASSRTSGVDEQFF
>once|TRBV12-3/TRBV12-4|TRBJ2-1|TRBD2
TGTGCCAGCAGTACGGGACTAGCGGCAAAACGGTTCTTC
CASSTGLAAKRFF
>.|TRBV6-6|TRBJ1-2|TRBD1
TGTGCCTCGAAAAAAACGGGACAGTTCTATGGCTACACCTTC
CASKKTGQFYGYTF
>.|TRBV5-6|TRBJ1-3|.
TGTGCCAGCAGCTTGGTGGGTCGTGTTCTCCCTGGAAACACCATATATTTT
CASSLVGRVLPGNTIYF
>.|TRBV7-9|TRBJ2-5|TRBD2
TGTGCCAGCAGCTCCCTAGCGGGGGGGCCGCGAGAGACCCAGTACTTC
CASSSLAGGPRETQYF
>.|TRBV6-2/TRBV6-3|TRBJ2-7|.
TGTGCCAGCAGTACCGGAAGGGCAGGGAAAGCCTACGAGCAGTACTTC
CASSTGRAGKAYEQYF
>.|TRBV29-1|TRBJ2-3|TRBD2
TGCAGCGTTGAAGGGACTAGCGGGCCTGGCACAGATACGCAGTATTTT
CSVEGTSGPGTDTQYF
>.|TRBV6-5|TRBJ2-2|.
TGTGCCAGCAGTTATTCGACTACCGGGGAGCTGTTTTTT
CASSYSTTGELFF
>.|TRBV6-5|TRBJ1-5|.
TGTGCCAGCAGCCTCCAGGGTTTTAGCAATCAGCCCCAGCATTTT
CASSLQGFSNQPQHF
>once|TRBV2|TRBJ2-3|.
TGTGCCAGCACCGGATCCCACACAGATACGCAGTATTTT
CASTGSHTDTQYF
>.|TRBV27|TRBJ2-2|TRBD2
TGTGCCAGCAGTTTATCTAGCGGGGGGGGCGGGGAGCTGTTTTTT
CASSLSSGGGGELFF
>.|TRBV7-2|TRBJ2-1|.
TGTGCCAGCAGCTTAGTTACCTACAATGAGCAGTTCTTC
CASSLVTYNEQFF
>.|TRBV2|TRBJ1-4|.
TGTGCCAGCAGTGAAGCGCCTACAGAAAAACTGTTTTTT
CASSEAPTEKLFF
>.|TRBV18|TRBJ1-3|TRBD1
TGTGCCAGCTCACCCACCCGGGACAGCTACTCTGGAAACACCATATATTTT
CASSPTRDSYSGNTIYF
>.|TRBV4-1|TRBJ2-7|TRBD2
TGCGCCAGCAGCCCGAGCGGGGGGCCACCTCACGAGCAGTACTTC
CASSPSGGPPHEQYF
>once|TRBV5-1|TRBJ1-2|.
TGCGCCAGCAGCCCCGAAATTCGGTTTAACTATGGCTACACCTTC
CASSPEIRFNYGYTF
>.|TRBV5-1|TRBJ2-1|TRBD2
TGCGCCAGCAGCAAGGGACTAGCTCAGGTCAATGAGCAGTTCTTC
CASSKGLAQVNEQFF
>few|TRBV30|TRBJ1-5|.
TGTGCCTGGAGTGGGGGGGGGAGACAGCCCCAGCATTTT
CAWSGGGRQPQHF
>.|TRBV2|TRBJ1-5|.
TGTGCCAGCAGTGAGGAAGGGATTCAGCCCCAGCATTTT
CASSEEGIQPQHF
>.|TRBV18|TRBJ2-1|TRBD2
TGTGCCAGCTCACCCCGAACCGGGACTAGCGGGGACAATGAGCAGTTCTTC
CASSPRTGTSGDNEQFF
>.|TRBV7-6|TRBJ1-3|TRBD1
TGTGCCAGCAGCTCCAGCAGGACAGGGAATTCTGGAAACACCATATATTTT
CASSSSRTGNSGNTIYF
>.|TRBV28|TRBJ1-2|.
TGTGCCAGCAGTTTACGACGCGTAATCCGGGCCATATATGGCTACACCTTC
CASSLRRVIRAIYGYTF
>.|TRBV19|TRBJ2-3|.
TGTGCCAGTAGTACTGGGCTCGCCGATACGCAGTATTTT
CASSTGLADTQYF
>once|TRBV18|TRBJ1-5|.
TGTGCCAGCTCACCAGACGGACTTCATCAGCCCCAGCATTTT
CASSPDGLHQPQHF
>.|TRBV7-2|TRBJ2-7|.
TGTGCCAGCAGCTTAGACCCGGGGGCAGGGGAGGACGAGCAGTACTTC
CASSLDPGAGEDEQYF
>.|TRBV24-1|TRBJ1-2|TRBD1
TGTGCCACCAGTGATTCGGGACAGCCATTATATGGCTACACCTTC
CATSDSGQPLYGYTF
>.|TRBV28|TRBJ2-5|.
TGTGCCAGCAGTCCGGGGGACAGCCAAGAGACCCAGTACTTC
CASSPGDSQETQYF
>.|TRBV7-9|TRBJ1-1|TRBD1
TGTGCCAGCAGCCCCGCGGGCCGACAGGGGAACACTGAAGCTTTCTTT
CASSPAGRQGNTEAFF
>.|TRBV6-5|TRBJ1-1|.
TGTGCCAGCAGTCCCATCCCCCGAGAGAACACTGAAGCTTTCTTT
CASSPIPRENTEAFF
>.|TRBV11-2|TRBJ2-1|TRBD2
TGTGCCAGCAGACTAACTAGCGGGGGTTTGCATGAGCAGTTCTTC
CASRLTSGGLHEQFF
>.|TRBV10-1|TRBJ2-4|.
TGCGCCAGCAGTGAGTCGAGGATAGGTGCCAAAAACATTCAGTACTTC
CASSESRIGAKNIQYF
>.|TRBV10-2|TRBJ1-6|TRBD1
TGCGCCAGCACCTTCGACAGGGTGAATTCACCCCTCCACTTT
CASTFDRVNSPLHF
>.|TRBV9|TRBJ2-1|.
TGTGCCAGCAGCGAAGGGCGCGGGTGGACGAGCTCCTACAATGAGCAGTTCTTC
CASSEGRGWTSSYNEQFF
>.|TRBV12-5|TRBJ2-2|.
TGTGCTAGTGGTTTGGTGTATCCCGGGGAGCTGTTTTTT
CASGLVYPGELFF
>.|TRBV29-1|TRBJ2-1|TRBD2
TGCAGCACACCGGGACTAGCGGGGGGGCACAATGAGCAGTTCTTC
CSTPGLAGGHNEQFF
>.|TRBV5-1|TRBJ2-3|TRBD2
TGCGCCAGCAGCTTGCCTAGCGGGGGTATTACAGATACGCAGTATTTT
CASSLPSGGITDTQYF
>once|TRBV19|TRBJ2-7|TRBD1
TGTGCCAGTAGTGCCGCCTCCGGGACAGGGGGTGGAGAGCAGTACTTC
CASSAASGTGGGEQYF
>.|TRBV6-6|TRBJ1-1|.
TGTGCCAGCAGTTACACGCCAGACAGCCCGAGCACTGAAGCTTTCTTT
CASSYTPDSPSTEAFF
>.|TRBV9|TRBJ1-5|.
TGTGCCAGCAGCGGGGGCGTGGTCAATCAGCCCCAGCATTTT
CASSGGVVNQPQHF
>.|TRBV15|TRBJ2-4|TRBD2
TGTGCCACCAGCAGGGGACTAGGGAGCGAAAACATTCAGTACTTC
CATSRGLGSENIQYF
>.|TRBV20-1|TRBJ1-6|.
TGCAGTGCTAGTCACCCCTCGGCACCCCTCCACTTT
CSASHPSAPLHF
>.|TRBV9|TRBJ1-2|.
TGTGCCAGCAGCGTAGGCACAGCTAACTATGGCTACACCTTC
CASSVGTANYGYTF
>.|TRBV11-3|TRBJ2-3|.
TGTGCCAGCAGCTTAGGAGGAGCAGATACGCAGTATTTT
CASSLGGADTQYF
>.|TRBV11-2|TRBJ1-2|.
TGTGCCAGCAGCTTGCTCGCGGGGCGCCGGGGCTACACCTTC
CASSLLAGRRGYTF
>.|TRBV5-1|TRBJ1-2|TRBD1
TGCGCCAGCAGCTCTGGGACAGATACTCTCTATGGCTACACCTTC
CASSSGTDTLYGYTF
>.|TRBV9|TRBJ2-7|TRBD1
TGTGCCAGCAGCCCTGGCGGGACAGGGGGCAGGGAGCAGTACTTC
CASSPGGTGGREQYF